This TCR beta chain was documented in a study of blood T cells in healthy people across ages (dated by TCRdb to the mid-2010s). As for the study more broadly: Template switching captured roughly one uniquely barcoded TCR beta cDNA molecule per two T cells in model experiments. Donors were grouped into four age groups: young (average approximately 16 years), middle-aged (39), aged (about 60) and long-lived (approximately 75). Using the same blood draw, the study looked at two additional independent replicas of 1 million unique cDNA reads for two donors, one aged 18 to 30 and the other aged 80 or older. Donors of different ages were randomly distributed across sequencing lanes to avoid experimental bias. Age-related changes in TCR beta repertoire diversity were measured in the study by deep sequencing normalized with unique cDNA molecular identifiers. The paper's findings and limits, for the study overall: A strong correlation was found between observed TCR beta diversity and the percentage of naive T cells measured by flow cytometry. Since profiling was done on bulk unsorted PBMCs, naive and antigen-experienced compartments could not be conclusively compared. Because donor CMV infection status was unknown, age-related changes in expanded clonotypes were potentially confounded. Total diversity estimates from one million sequenced T cells were considered lower bounds and underestimates. Compared with the aged group, the long-lived group had more naive CD4+ T cells, fewer expanded clones and increased TCR diversity, suggesting age selection. As age increased, observed TCR beta diversity per million T cells dropped in a roughly linear way, and a significant reduction was already evident by age around 41.

The V and J ends are trimmed by 6 bases and 7 bases, leaving 16 bases between them. Based on the germline V gene, the CDR1 and CDR2 sequences are SQVTM and ANQGSEA. The CDR3 runs 14 amino acids, cysteine and phenylalanine included. The kept DNA is CDR3 alone, 42 bases in frame from the first base. Donors were approximately 42 systemically healthy Caucasian individuals from Russia aged roughly 6 to 100 years. Roughly 9.5 milliliters of peripheral blood were drawn from each donor into EDTA-treated Vacutainer tubes. Ficoll-Paque density-gradient centrifugation was used to isolate PBMCs, with at least 6.5 million per sample. Total RNA was extracted from PBMCs with Trizol reagent, with at least 5.5 micrograms obtained per sample. For every donor, flow cytometry on a PBMC aliquot measured the percentage of naive CD45RAhigh/CD27high T cells. On this clonotype: Its antigen remains unidentified. Per-base quality was not reported, and no clone a single base away is much larger than it.

Receptor amplification or capture employed 5' RACE. The sample was run on an Illumina HiSeq 2500. A second roughly 6 to 12 cycle PCR used a sample-barcoded 5' primer and a J-beta primer mix. A unique molecular identifier was introduced onto each TCR beta cDNA molecule by a template-switch 5' adaptor carrying 12 random nucleotides. At least 2.5 million CDR3-containing paired-end reads were obtained from each sample. First-strand cDNA synthesis was performed from all RNA using the Mint cDNA synthesis kit, with priming by a TRBC-specific oligonucleotide. After uracil-DNA glycosylase treatment, a first 18-cycle PCR used universal primers M1SS and BC2_uni_R on all cDNA. The original methods were these. For normalization, 1 million high-quality reads, each with a distinct molecular identifier, were randomly selected from each sample. Reads with shared molecular identifiers were discarded instead of being binned into consensus sequences. MiTCR, run with a Q25 quality threshold and the strictest error-elimination algorithm, handled CDR3 identification, clonotype clustering and error correction. A nonparametric unseen species model with Euler transformation was used to estimate lower-bound total TCR beta diversity. TCRdb itself trimmed the public reads at Q25 with fastp, ran MiXCR and retained productive beta chains. Identical CDR3 protein sequences are pooled into one entry, listed with their most common genes and DNA. TCRdb, not the original authors, processed these V and J calls. The table for this sample lists more than 650,000 distinct CDR3 sequences; around a fifth of them were counted only once. The ten largest clones take up 20% to 25% of the sample.

The chain is made from TRBV29-1 and TRBJ1-6, with the D gene call left open. This receptor was obtained from a man in his 70s in good health. What was sequenced was blood. This receptor carries the CDR3 CSVRSWTQNSPLHF. The sequenced DNA is TGCAGCGTGAGGTCGTGGACTCAGAATTCACCCCTCCACTTT.